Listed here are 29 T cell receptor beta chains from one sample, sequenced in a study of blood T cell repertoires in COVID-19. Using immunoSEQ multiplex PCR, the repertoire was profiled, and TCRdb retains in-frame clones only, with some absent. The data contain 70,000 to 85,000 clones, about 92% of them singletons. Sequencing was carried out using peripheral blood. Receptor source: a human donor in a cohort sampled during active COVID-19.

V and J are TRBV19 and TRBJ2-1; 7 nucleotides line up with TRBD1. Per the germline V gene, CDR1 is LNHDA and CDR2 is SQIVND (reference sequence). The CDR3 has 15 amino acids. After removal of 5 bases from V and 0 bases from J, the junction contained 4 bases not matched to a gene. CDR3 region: CASSVTGSSYNEQFF. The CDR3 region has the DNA TGTGCCAGTAGTGTGACAGGGAGCTCCTACAATGAGCAGTTCTTC.

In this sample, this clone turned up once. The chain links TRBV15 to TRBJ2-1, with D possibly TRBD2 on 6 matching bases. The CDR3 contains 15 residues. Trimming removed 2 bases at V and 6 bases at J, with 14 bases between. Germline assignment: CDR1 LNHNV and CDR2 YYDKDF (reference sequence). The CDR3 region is CATSRSSGGFNEQFF. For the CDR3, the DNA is TGTGCCACCAGCAGATCCAGCGGAGGGTTCAATGAGCAGTTCTTC.

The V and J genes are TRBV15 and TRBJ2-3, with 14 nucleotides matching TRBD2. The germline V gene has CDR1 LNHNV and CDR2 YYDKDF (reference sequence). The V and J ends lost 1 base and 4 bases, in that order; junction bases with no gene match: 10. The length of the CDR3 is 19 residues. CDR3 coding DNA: TGTGCCACCAGCAGAGGCTGGGGGGGACTAGCGGGAGAGGCAGATACGCAGTATTTT. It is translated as CATSRGWGGLAGEADTQYF. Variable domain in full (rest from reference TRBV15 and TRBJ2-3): DAMVIQNPRYQVTQFGKPVTLSCSQTLNHNVMYWYQQKSSQAPKLLFHYYDKDFNNEADTPDNFQSRRPNTSFCFLDIRSPGLGDTAMYLCATSRGWGGLAGEADTQYFGPGTRLTVL.

CDR3 DNA sequence: TGTGCCAGCAGCCTAAGCCAACTTTTCTACGAGCAGTACTTC. Encoded protein: CASSLSQLFYEQYF. The chain combines TRBV7-8 with TRBJ2-7; no clear D gene. Germline lookup yields CDR1 SGHVS and CDR2 FQNEAQ. Trimming removed 5 bases at V and 3 bases at J, with 14 bases between. This CDR3 spans 14 amino acids.

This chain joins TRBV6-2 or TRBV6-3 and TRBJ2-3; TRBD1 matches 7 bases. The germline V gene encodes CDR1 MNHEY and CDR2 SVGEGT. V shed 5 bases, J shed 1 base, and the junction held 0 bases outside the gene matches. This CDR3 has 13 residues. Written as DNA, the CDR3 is TGTGCCAGCAGTACAGGGGGCACAGATACGCAGTATTTT. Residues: CASSTGGTDTQYF.

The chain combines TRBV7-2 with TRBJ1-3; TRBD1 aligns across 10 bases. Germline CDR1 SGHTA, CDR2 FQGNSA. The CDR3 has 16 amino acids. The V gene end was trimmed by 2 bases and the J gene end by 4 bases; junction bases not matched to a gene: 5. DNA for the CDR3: TGTGCCAGCAGCTTAAAGACAGGGGGCGTGGGAAACACCATATATTTT. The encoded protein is CASSLKTGGVGNTIYF. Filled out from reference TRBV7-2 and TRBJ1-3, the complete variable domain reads GAGVSQSPSNKVTEKGKDVELRCDPISGHTALYWYRQSLGQGLEFLIYFQGNSAPDKSGLPSDRFSAERTGGSVSTLTIQRTQQEDSAVYLCASSLKTGGVGNTIYFGEGSWLTVV.

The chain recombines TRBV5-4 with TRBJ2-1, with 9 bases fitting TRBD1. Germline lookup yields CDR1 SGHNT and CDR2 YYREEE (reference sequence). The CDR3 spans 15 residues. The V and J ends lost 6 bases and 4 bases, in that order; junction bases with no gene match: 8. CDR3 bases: TGTGCCAGCATCCTCCGGGACAGGGAGTACAATGAGCAGTTCTTC. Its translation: CASILRDREYNEQFF.

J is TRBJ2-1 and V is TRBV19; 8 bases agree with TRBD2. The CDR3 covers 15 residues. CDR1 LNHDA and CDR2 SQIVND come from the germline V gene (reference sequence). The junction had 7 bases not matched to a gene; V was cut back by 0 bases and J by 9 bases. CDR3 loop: CASSIDAGLAREQFF. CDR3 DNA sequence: TGTGCCAGTAGTATAGACGCTGGACTAGCCCGTGAGCAGTTCTTC.

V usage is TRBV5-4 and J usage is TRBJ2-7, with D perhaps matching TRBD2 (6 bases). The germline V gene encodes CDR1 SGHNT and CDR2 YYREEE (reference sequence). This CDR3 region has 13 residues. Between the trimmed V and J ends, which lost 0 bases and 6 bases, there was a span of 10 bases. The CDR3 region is CASSLAGSPEQYF. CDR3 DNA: TGTGCCAGCAGCTTGGCCGGGAGCCCCGAGCAGTACTTC.

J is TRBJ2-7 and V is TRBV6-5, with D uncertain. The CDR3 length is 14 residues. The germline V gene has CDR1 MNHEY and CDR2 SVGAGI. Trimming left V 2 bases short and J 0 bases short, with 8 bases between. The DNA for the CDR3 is TGTGCCAGCAGTTACGCAGAAAGCTCCTACGAGCAGTACTTC. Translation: CASSYAESSYEQYF.

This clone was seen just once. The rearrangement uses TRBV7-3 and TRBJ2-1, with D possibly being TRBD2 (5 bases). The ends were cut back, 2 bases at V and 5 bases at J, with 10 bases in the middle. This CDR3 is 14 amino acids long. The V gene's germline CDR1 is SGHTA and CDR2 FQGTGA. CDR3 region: CASSLSGLNNEQFF. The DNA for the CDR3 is TGTGCCAGCAGCTTATCAGGACTCAACAATGAGCAGTTCTTC.

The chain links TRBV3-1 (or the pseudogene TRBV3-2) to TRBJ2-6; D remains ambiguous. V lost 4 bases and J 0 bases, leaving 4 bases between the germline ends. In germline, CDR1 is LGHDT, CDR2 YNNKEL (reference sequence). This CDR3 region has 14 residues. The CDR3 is CASSRISGANVLTF. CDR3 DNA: TGTGCCAGCAGCCGTATCTCTGGGGCCAACGTCCTGACTTTC.

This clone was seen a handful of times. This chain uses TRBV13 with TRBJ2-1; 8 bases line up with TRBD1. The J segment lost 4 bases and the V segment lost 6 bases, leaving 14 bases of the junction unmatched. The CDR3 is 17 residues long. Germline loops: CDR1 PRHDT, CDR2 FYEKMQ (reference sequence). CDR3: CASRLDRGRSSYNEQFF. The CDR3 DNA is TGTGCCAGCAGACTAGACAGGGGACGCTCCTCTTACAATGAGCAGTTCTTC.

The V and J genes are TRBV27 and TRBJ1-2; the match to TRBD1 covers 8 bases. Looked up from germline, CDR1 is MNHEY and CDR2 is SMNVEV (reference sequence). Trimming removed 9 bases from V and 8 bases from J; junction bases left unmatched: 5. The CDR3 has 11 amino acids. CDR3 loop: CASSTGEGYTF. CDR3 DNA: TGTGCCAGTTCGACAGGGGAAGGCTACACCTTC.

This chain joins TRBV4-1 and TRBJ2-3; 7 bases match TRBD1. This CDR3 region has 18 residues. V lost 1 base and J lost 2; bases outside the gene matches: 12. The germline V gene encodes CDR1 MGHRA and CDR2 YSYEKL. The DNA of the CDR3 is TGCGCCAGCAGCCAAGGGTCCGGGACAGCGATACTCACAGATACGCAGTATTTT. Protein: CASSQGSGTAILTDTQYF.

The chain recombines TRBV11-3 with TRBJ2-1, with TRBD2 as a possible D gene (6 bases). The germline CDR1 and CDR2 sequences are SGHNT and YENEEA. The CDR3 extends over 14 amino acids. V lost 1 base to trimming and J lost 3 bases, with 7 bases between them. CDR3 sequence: CASSLGGDYNEQFF. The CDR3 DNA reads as TGTGCCAGCAGCTTAGGCGGGGACTACAATGAGCAGTTCTTC.

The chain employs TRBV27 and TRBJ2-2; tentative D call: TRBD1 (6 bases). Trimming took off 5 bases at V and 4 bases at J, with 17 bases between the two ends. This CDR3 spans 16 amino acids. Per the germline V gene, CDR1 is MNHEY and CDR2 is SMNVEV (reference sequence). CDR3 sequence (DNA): TGTGCCAGCAGTCGACAAACAGGGACGTCCACCGGGGAGCTGTTTTTT. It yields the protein CASSRQTGTSTGELFF.

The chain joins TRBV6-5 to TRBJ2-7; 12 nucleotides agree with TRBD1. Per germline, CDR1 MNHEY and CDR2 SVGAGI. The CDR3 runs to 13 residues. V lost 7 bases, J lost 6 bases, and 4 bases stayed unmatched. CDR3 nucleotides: TGTGCCAGCATGGGACAGGGGGCTAGCGAGCAGTACTTC. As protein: CASMGQGASEQYF.

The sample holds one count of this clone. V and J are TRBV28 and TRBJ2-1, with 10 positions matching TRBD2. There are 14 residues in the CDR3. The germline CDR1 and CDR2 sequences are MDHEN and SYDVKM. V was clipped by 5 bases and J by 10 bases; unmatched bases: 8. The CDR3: CASSKAGGPREQFF. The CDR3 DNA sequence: TGTGCCAGCAGTAAAGCGGGAGGGCCCCGAGAGCAGTTCTTC.

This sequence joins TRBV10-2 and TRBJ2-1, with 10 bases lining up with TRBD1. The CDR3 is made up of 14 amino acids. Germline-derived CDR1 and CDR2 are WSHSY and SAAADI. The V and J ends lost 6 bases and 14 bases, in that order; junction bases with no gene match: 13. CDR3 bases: TGCGCCAGCAGACCCGGGACAGGGGTCACTAGGAAGTTCTTC. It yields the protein CASRPGTGVTRKFF.

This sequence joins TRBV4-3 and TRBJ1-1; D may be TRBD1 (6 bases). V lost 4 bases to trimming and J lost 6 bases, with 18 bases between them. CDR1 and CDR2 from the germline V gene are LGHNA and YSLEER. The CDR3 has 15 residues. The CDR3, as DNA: TGCGCCAGCAGCCGAGCCCGCAGGGGTAAGGCTGAAGCTTTCTTT. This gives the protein CASSRARRGKAEAFF.

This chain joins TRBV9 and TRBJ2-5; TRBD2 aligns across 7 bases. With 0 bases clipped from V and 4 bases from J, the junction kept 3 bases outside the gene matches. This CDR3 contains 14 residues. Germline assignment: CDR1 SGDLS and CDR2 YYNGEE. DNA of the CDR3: TGTGCCAGCAGCGTAGATTGGGGGGGAGAGACCCAGTACTTC. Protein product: CASSVDWGGETQYF.

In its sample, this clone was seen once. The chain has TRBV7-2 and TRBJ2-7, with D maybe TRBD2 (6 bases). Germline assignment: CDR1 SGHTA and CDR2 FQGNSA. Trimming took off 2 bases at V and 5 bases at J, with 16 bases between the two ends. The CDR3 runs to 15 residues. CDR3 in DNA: TGTGCCAGCAGCTTATTCGGGAGTACCCCCAACGAGCAGTACTTC. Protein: CASSLFGSTPNEQYF.

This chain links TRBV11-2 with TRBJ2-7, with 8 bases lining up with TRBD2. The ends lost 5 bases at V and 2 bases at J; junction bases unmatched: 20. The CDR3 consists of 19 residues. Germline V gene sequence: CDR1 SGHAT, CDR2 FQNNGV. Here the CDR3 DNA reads TGTGCCAGCAGCACCCGGAGTGCCGGGACTAGAGGACTACCCTACGAGCAGTACTTC. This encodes CASSTRSAGTRGLPYEQYF.

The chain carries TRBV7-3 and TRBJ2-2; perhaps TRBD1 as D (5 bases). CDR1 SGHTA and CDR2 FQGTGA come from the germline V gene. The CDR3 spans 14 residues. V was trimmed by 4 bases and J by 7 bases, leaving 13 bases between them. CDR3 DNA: TGTGCCAGCAGCTCCCTTGGGGCAAACGGGGAGCTGTTTTTT. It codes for CASSSLGANGELFF. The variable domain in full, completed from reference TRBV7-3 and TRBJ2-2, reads GAGVSQTPSNKVTEKGKYVELRCDPISGHTALYWYRQSLGQGPEFLIYFQGTGAADDSGLPNDRFFAVRPEGSVSTLKIQRTERGDSAVYLCASSSLGANGELFFGEGSRLTVL.

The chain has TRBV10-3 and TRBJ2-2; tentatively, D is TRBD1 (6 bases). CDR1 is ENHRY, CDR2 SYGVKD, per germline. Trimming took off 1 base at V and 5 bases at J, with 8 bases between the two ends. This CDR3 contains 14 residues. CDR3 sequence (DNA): TGTGCCATCAGTGAGTTACAGGGAACCGGGGAGCTGTTTTTT. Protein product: CAISELQGTGELFF.

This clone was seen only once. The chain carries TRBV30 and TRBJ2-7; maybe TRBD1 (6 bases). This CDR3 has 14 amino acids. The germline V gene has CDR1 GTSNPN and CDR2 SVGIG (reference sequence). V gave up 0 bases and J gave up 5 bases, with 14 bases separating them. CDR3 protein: CAWSVQGTHHEQYF. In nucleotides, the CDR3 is TGTGCCTGGAGTGTACAGGGCACCCACCACGAGCAGTACTTC.

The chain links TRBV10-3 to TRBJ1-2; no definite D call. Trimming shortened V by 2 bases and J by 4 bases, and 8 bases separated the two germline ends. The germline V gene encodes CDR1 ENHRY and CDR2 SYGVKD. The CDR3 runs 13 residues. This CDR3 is CAISETGAYGYTF. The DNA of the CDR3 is TGTGCCATCAGTGAGACGGGAGCCTATGGCTACACCTTC.

CDR3 protein: CAWSKSAEGGELFF. As DNA, the CDR3 is TGTGCCTGGAGTAAATCAGCCGAGGGCGGGGAGCTGTTTTTT. The rearrangement joins TRBV30 to TRBJ2-2; D might be TRBD2 (5 bases). CDR1 GTSNPN and CDR2 SVGIG come from the germline V gene (reference sequence). The V gene lost 2 bases and the J gene lost 7 bases, with 14 bases spanning the gap. This CDR3 contains 14 residues.